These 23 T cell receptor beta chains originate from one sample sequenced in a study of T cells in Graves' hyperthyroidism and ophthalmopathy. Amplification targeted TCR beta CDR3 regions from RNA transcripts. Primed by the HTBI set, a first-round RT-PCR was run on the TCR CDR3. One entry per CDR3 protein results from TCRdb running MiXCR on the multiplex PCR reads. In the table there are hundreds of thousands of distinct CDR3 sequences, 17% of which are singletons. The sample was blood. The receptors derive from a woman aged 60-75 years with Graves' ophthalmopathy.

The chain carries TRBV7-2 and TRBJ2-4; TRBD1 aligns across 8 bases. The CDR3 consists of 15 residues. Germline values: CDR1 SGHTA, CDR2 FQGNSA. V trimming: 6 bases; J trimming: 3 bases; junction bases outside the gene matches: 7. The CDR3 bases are TGTGCCAGCAGTGAAGGGACAGGACTCAAAAACATTCAGTACTTC. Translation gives CASSEGTGLKNIQYF.

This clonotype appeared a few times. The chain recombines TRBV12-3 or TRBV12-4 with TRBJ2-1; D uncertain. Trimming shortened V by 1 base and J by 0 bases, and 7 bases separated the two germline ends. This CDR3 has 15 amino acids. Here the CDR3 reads CASSLVASSYNEQFF. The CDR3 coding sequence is TGTGCCAGCAGTTTAGTTGCGAGCTCCTACAATGAGCAGTTCTTC.

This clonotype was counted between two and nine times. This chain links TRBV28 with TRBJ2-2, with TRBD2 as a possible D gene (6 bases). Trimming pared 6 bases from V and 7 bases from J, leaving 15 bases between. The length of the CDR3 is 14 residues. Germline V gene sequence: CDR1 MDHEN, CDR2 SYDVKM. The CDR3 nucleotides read TGTGCCAGCAGGCGACCCGGGGGTCGCGGGGAGCTGTTTTTT. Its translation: CASRRPGGRGELFF.

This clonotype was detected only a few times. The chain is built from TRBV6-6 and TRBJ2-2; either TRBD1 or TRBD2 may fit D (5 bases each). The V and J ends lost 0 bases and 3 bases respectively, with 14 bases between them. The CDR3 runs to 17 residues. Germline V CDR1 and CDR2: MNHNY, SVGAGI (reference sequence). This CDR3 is CASSYSRQTTDTGELFF. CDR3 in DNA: TGTGCCAGCAGTTACTCCCGACAGACTACGGACACCGGGGAGCTGTTTTTT.

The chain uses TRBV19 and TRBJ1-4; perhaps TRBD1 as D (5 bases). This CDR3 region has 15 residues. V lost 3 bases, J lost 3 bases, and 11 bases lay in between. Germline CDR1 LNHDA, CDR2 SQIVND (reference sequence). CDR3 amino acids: CASSILAGPNEKLFF. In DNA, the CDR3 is TGTGCCAGTAGTATTTTGGCAGGGCCTAATGAAAAACTGTTTTTT.

The CDR3 is CASSAGTSSTEAFF. CDR3 in DNA: TGTGCCAGCAGTGCCGGGACATCTAGCACTGAAGCTTTCTTT. The chain recombines TRBV28 with TRBJ1-1; D may be TRBD1 (6 bases). V was trimmed by 5 bases and J by 4 bases, leaving 14 bases between them. This CDR3 has 14 amino acids. Looked up from germline, CDR1 is MDHEN and CDR2 is SYDVKM.

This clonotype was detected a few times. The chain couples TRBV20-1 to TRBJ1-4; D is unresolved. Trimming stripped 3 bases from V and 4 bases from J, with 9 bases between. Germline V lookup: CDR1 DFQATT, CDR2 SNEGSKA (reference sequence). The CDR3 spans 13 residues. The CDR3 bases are TGCAGTGCTAGGGGCACACTTAATGAAAAACTGTTTTTT. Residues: CSARGTLNEKLFF.

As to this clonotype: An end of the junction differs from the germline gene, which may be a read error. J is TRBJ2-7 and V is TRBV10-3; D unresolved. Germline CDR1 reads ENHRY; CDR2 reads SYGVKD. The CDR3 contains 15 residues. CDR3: CAISEGSTASYEQHF. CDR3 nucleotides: TGTGCCATCAGTGAGGGGTCAACAGCTTCCTACGAGCAGCACTTC.

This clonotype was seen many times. The CDR3 DNA reads as TGTGCCAGCAGCCCGTTTAAGAACACCGGGGAGCTGTTTTTT. It codes for CASSPFKNTGELFF. The rearrangement uses TRBV14 and TRBJ2-2; D not resolved. Germline CDR1 is SGHDN and CDR2 is FVKESK. This CDR3 region has 14 residues. V was trimmed by 4 bases and J by 1 base, leaving 7 bases between them.

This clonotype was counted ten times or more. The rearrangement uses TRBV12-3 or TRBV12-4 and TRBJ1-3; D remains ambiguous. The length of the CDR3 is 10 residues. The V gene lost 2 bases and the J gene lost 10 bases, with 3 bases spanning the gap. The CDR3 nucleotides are TGTGCCAGCAGTTTAAGGACCATATATTTT. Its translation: CASSLRTIYF.

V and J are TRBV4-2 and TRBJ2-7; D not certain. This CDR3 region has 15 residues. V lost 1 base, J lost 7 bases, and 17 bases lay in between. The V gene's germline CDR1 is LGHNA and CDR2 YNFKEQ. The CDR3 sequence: CASSQGPVTVGEQYF. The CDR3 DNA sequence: TGTGCCAGCAGCCAAGGACCGGTCACGGTCGGGGAGCAGTACTTC.

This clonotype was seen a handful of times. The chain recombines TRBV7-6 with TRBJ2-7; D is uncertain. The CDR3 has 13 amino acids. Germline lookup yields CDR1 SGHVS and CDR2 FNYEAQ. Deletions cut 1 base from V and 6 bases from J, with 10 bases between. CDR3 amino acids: CASSLGASREQYF. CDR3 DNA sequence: TGTGCCAGCAGCTTAGGAGCGAGCCGCGAGCAGTACTTC.

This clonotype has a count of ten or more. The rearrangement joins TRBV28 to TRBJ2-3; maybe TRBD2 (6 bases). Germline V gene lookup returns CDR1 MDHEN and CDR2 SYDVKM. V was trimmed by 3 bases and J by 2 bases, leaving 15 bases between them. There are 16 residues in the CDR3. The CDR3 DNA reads TGTGCCAGCAGTTTCGTTCGGGCGGGAACCACAGATACGCAGTATTTT. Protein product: CASSFVRAGTTDTQYF.

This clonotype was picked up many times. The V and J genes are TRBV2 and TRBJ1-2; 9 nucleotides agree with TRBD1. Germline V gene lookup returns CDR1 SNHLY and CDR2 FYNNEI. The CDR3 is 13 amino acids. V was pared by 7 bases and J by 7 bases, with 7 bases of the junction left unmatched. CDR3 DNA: TGTGCCAGCACCGGGACAGGGTTTGCTGGCTACACCTTC. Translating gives CASTGTGFAGYTF.

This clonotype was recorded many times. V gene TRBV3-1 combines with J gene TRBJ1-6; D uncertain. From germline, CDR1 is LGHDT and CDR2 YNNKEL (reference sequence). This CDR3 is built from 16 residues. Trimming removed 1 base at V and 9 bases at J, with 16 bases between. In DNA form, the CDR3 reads TGTGCCAGCAGCCAAGGAGTTCCGCAGCTAACTTCACCCCTCCACTTT. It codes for CASSQGVPQLTSPLHF.

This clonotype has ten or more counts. The CDR3 reads CASSLPSSYEQYF. The CDR3 DNA reads TGTGCCAGCAGCTTACCTAGCTCCTACGAGCAGTACTTC. The V gene is TRBV7-9, the J gene TRBJ2-7; no clear D. Trimming shortened V by 2 bases and J by 0 bases, and 5 bases separated the two germline ends. The CDR3 is made up of 13 amino acids. Germline CDR1 is SEHNR and CDR2 is FQNEAQ (reference sequence).

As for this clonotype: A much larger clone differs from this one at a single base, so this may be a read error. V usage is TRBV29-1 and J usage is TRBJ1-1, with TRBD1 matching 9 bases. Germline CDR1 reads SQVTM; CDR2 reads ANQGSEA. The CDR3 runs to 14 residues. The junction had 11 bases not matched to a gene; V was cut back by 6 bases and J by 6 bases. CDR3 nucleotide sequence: TGCAGCGTGGGGACAGGGCTTGAGAGGGCTGAAGCTTTCTTT. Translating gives CSVGTGLERAEAFF. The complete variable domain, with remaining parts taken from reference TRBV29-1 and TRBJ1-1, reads SAVISQKPSRDICQRGTSLTIQCQVDSQVTMMFWYRQQPGQSLTLIATANQGSEATYESGFVIDKFPISRPNLTFSTLTVSNMSPEDSSIYLCSVGTGLERAEAFFGQGTRLTVV.

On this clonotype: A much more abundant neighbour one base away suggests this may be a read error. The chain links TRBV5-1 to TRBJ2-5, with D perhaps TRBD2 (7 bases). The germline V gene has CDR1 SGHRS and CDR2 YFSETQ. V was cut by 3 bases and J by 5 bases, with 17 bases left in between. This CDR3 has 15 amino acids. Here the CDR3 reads CASSSQPGGDETQYF. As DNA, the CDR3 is TGCGCCAGCAGCTCTCAACCGGGGGGCGATGAGACCCAGTACTTC.

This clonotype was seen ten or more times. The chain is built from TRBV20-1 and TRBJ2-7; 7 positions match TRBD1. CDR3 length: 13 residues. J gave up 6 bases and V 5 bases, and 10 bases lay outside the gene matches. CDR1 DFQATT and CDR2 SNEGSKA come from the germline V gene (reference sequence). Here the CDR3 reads CSAEVARTGEQYF. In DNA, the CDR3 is TGCAGTGCTGAGGTCGCTCGGACAGGCGAGCAGTACTTC.

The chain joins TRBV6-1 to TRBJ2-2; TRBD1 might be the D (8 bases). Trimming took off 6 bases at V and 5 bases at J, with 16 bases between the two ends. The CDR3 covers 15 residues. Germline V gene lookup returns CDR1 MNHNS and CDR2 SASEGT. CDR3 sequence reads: CASRSTGGGTGELFF. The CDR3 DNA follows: TGTGCCAGCAGGTCCACAGGGGGAGGGACCGGGGAGCTGTTTTTT.

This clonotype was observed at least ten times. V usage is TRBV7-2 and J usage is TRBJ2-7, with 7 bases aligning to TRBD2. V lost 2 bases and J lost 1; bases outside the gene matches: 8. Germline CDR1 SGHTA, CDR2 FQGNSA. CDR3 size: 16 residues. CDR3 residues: CASSLSWASGSYEQYF. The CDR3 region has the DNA TGTGCCAGCAGCTTATCGTGGGCTAGCGGTTCCTACGAGCAGTACTTC.

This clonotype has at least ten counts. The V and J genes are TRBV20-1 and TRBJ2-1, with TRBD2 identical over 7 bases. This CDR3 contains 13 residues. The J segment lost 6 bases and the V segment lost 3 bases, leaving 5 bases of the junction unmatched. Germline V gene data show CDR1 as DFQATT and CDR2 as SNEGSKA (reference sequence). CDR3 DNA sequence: TGCAGTGCTAGTCCTGGCGGGGGCAATGAGCAGTTCTTC. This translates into CSASPGGGNEQFF.

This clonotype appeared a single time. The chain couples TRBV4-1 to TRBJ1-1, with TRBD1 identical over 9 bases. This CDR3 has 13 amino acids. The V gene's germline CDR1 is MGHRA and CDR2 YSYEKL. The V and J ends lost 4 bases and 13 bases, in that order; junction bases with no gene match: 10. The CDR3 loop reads CASSRTGGTSGFF. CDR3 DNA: TGCGCCAGCAGCCGAACAGGGGGCACGTCAGGTTTCTTT.